What follows are 9 T cell receptor beta chains derived from one specimen sequenced in a study of T cells after yellow fever vaccination. TCRdb re-analysed the 5' RACE reads in MiXCR, keeping a single row per CDR3 protein. The data hold 400,000 to 450,000 distinct CDR3 sequences, with 18% observed a single time. Here the sequenced sample was PBMCs, taken before the yellow fever booster vaccination. The receptors shown here come from a man between 18 and 35 years old who received the YFV17D yellow fever vaccine.

The sample holds a few counts of this clonotype. The genes are TRBV5-1 and TRBJ2-7; D ambiguous. V gave up 3 bases and J gave up 5 bases, with 12 bases separating them. Looked up from germline, CDR1 is SGHRS and CDR2 is YFSETQ. CDR3 size: 13 residues. The CDR3 loop is CASSSLIGDEQYF. The CDR3 DNA sequence: TGCGCCAGCAGCTCCCTTATCGGTGACGAGCAGTACTTC.

The chain links TRBV29-1 to TRBJ2-7; 8 positions match TRBD1. V was pared by 2 bases and J by 7 bases, with 16 bases of the junction left unmatched. The CDR3 totals 16 residues. Germline V gene data show CDR1 as SQVTM and CDR2 as ANQGSEA. The CDR3 DNA reads as TGCAGCGTTGAACGGGGGACCGGGACAGGATTAGGGGAGCAGTACTTC. It is translated as CSVERGTGTGLGEQYF.

The chain combines TRBV7-8 with TRBJ2-3; tentative D call: TRBD1 (5 bases). The CDR3 is 14 residues long. Between the trimmed V and J ends, which lost 5 bases and 4 bases, there was a span of 13 bases. The germline V gene encodes CDR1 SGHVS and CDR2 FQNEAQ. The CDR3 DNA is TGTGCCAGCAGCCTCACAACAGGAGCAGATACGCAGTATTTT. Translated, it gives CASSLTTGADTQYF.

Only a few counts were recorded for this clonotype. The J gene is TRBJ1-2, the V gene TRBV27, with D unclear. V was clipped by 0 bases and J by 3 bases, with 8 bases between them. The germline CDR1 and CDR2 sequences are MNHEY and SMNVEV (reference sequence). CDR3 length equals 14 residues. The CDR3 sequence is CASSLSGQHYGYTF. The CDR3 DNA sequence: TGTGCCAGCAGTTTATCAGGGCAGCACTATGGCTACACCTTC.

This clonotype was seen only a few times. The J gene is TRBJ1-4, the V gene TRBV7-8; D not certain. The germline CDR1 and CDR2 sequences are SGHVS and FQNEAQ. Trimming took 2 bases from V and 6 from J, leaving 13 bases between them. The CDR3 is made up of 15 amino acids. The CDR3 region has the DNA TGTGCCAGCAGCTTATTTCCGACTACTGATGAAAAACTGTTTTTT. Its protein is CASSLFPTTDEKLFF.

The rearrangement links TRBV12-5 to TRBJ2-4; D may be TRBD1 or TRBD2 (6 bases each). Germline lookup yields CDR1 LGHNT and CDR2 FRNRAP. There are 15 residues in the CDR3. V was clipped by 2 bases and J by 8 bases, with 16 bases between them. The CDR3 sequence: CASGLSTDRRDIQYF. The CDR3 nucleotides read TGTGCTAGTGGTTTGTCCACCGACAGGAGGGACATTCAGTACTTC.

This clonotype was recorded many times. V and J are TRBV12-3 or TRBV12-4 and TRBJ1-3; D remains ambiguous. The CDR3 has 16 residues. Trimming left V 6 bases short and J 1 base short, with 16 bases between. CDR3 bases: TGTGCCAGCAGCCTTGGGAGGCCTAATTCTGGAAACACCATATATTTT. Its protein is CASSLGRPNSGNTIYF.

This chain connects TRBV10-3 to TRBJ2-6; possible D gene TRBD2, 6 bases. The germline V and J ends were trimmed by 0 bases and 4 bases, with 13 bases remaining between them. CDR1 and CDR2 from the germline V gene are ENHRY and SYGVKD. The CDR3 sequence is 17 residues long. CDR3 DNA: TGTGCCATCAGTGAGTCAGGAGGGCCCTCGGGGGCCAACGTCCTGACTTTC. Residues: CAISESGGPSGANVLTF.

This clonotype has only a few counts. V is TRBV7-2 and J is TRBJ2-7, with TRBD2 matching over 8 bases. V dropped 1 base and J dropped 0; count of bases not matched to a gene: 5. The CDR3 length is 16 residues. The germline V gene has CDR1 SGHTA and CDR2 FQGNSA. The CDR3 loop reads CASSLGVLADSYEQYF. CDR3 bases: TGTGCCAGCAGCTTAGGGGTACTAGCGGACTCCTACGAGCAGTACTTC.